These 18 T cell receptor beta chains share one sample of origin, sequenced in a study of blood T cell repertoires in COVID-19. Generated by immunoSEQ multiplex PCR, the TCRdb table keeps only in-frame clones and is missing some. The table includes roughly 180,000 clones, around 86% detected once. The sample was peripheral blood. The source of these receptors is a woman aged 25-40 years with active or convalescent COVID-19.

This clone was detected only once. The rearrangement joins TRBV5-8 to TRBJ1-2; 7 bases match TRBD1. The germline CDR1 and CDR2 sequences are SGHTS and YDEGEE. The CDR3 has 15 residues. With V trimmed by 4 bases and J by 2 bases, 8 bases remained unmatched. The DNA of the CDR3 is TGTGCCAGCAGCCCCCTAGGACAGGTGAACTATGGCTACACCTTC. It codes for CASSPLGQVNYGYTF.

The chain recombines TRBV5-1 with TRBJ1-1; possibly TRBD1 for D (6 bases). Per the germline V gene, CDR1 is SGHRS and CDR2 is YFSETQ. The CDR3 extends over 17 amino acids. V was pared by 4 bases and J by 0 bases, with 19 bases between. DNA of the CDR3: TGCGCCAGCAGCACTATTGACAGGTCGCTCATGAACACTGAAGCTTTCTTT. Its translation: CASSTIDRSLMNTEAFF.

The chain links TRBV28 to TRBJ2-7, with TRBD2 identical over 9 bases. CDR1 is MDHEN, CDR2 SYDVKM, per germline. This CDR3 contains 15 residues. Trimming took 10 bases from V and 3 from J; bases not matched to a gene: 13. CDR3 DNA: TGTGCCATCCAACTAGGTGCTAGCGGGAACTACGAGCAGTACTTC. Translated: CAIQLGASGNYEQYF.

The chain carries TRBV27 and TRBJ1-1; D call uncertain. V shed 2 bases and J shed 0 bases, with 16 bases lying between them. The CDR3 length is 17 residues. Per the germline V gene, CDR1 is MNHEY and CDR2 is SMNVEV (reference sequence). CDR3 sequence (DNA): TGTGCCAGCAGTTTAAGGAGTAGGCAGACCATGAACACTGAAGCTTTCTTT. It codes for CASSLRSRQTMNTEAFF.

The chain is built from TRBV27 and TRBJ1-1; D possibly corresponds to TRBD1 (6 bases). V was shortened by 6 bases and J by 4 bases, with 15 bases between the two germline ends. Per the germline V gene, CDR1 is MNHEY and CDR2 is SMNVEV (reference sequence). There are 14 residues in the CDR3. The CDR3 bases are TGTGCCAGCAGCCTACAACACAGGGCCACTGAAGCTTTCTTT. It is translated as CASSLQHRATEAFF.

The V and J genes are TRBV27 and TRBJ2-1; 10 bases fit TRBD2. This CDR3 comprises 15 residues. Looked up from germline, CDR1 is MNHEY and CDR2 is SMNVEV (reference sequence). The V gene end was trimmed by 6 bases and the J gene end by 6 bases; junction bases not matched to a gene: 8. CDR3 nucleotide sequence: TGTGCCAGCAGCCAAATAGCGGGAGGCGGCAATGAGCAGTTCTTC. It is translated as CASSQIAGGGNEQFF.

The chain joins TRBV7-6 to TRBJ2-7; TRBD1 might be the D (6 bases). The CDR3 totals 17 residues. Per germline, CDR1 SGHVS and CDR2 FNYEAQ. The V end lost 0 bases, the J end lost 2 bases, and 17 bases lay between the germline ends. The CDR3 is CASSLAMAQGSTYEQYF. DNA of the CDR3: TGTGCCAGCAGCTTAGCGATGGCCCAGGGGAGCACCTACGAGCAGTACTTC.

The chain recombines TRBV10-3 with TRBJ2-7, with 8 bases matching TRBD1. The CDR3 covers 15 residues. Per germline, CDR1 ENHRY and CDR2 SYGVKD. The trim removed 6 bases at V and 0 bases at J, leaving 7 bases unmatched. The CDR3 nucleotides read TGTGCCATCAGGGAGGGACAGGAGATCTCCTACGAGCAGTACTTC. It translates to CAIREGQEISYEQYF.

The chain employs TRBV12-3 or TRBV12-4 and TRBJ1-1; D remains unclear. Between the trimmed V and J ends, which lost 6 bases and 1 base, there was a span of 9 bases. The CDR3 sequence is 13 residues long. CDR3 region: CASRRRQNTEAFF. CDR3 coding DNA: TGTGCCAGCAGACGTAGACAGAACACTGAAGCTTTCTTT.

The chain uses TRBV27 and TRBJ1-5, with 11 nucleotides matching TRBD1. Germline assignment: CDR1 MNHEY and CDR2 SMNVEV (reference sequence). The CDR3 spans 14 residues. The junction had 5 bases not matched to a gene; V was cut back by 8 bases and J by 5 bases. The CDR3 loop is CASGRDRGYQPQHF. CDR3 DNA sequence: TGTGCCAGCGGCCGGGACAGGGGGTATCAGCCCCAGCATTTT.

The rearrangement links TRBV19 to TRBJ1-2; tentatively, D is TRBD1 (5 bases). Germline-derived CDR1 and CDR2 are LNHDA and SQIVND (reference sequence). The CDR3 has 18 amino acids. V was cut by 4 bases and J by 4 bases, with 25 bases left in between. The DNA for the CDR3 is TGTGCCAGTAGTAGTCGTCTTACGAGGGGAGGATGGGCCTATGGCTACACCTTC. This gives the protein CASSSRLTRGGWAYGYTF. The entire variable domain, with the rest obtained from reference TRBV19 and TRBJ1-2, is as follows: DGGITQSPKYLFRKEGQNVTLSCEQNLNHDAMYWYRQDPGQGLRLIYYSQIVNDFQKGDIAEGYSVSREKKESFPLTVTSAQKNPTAFYLCASSSRLTRGGWAYGYTFGSGTRLTVV.

The rearrangement uses TRBV19 and TRBJ2-1; TRBD2 matches 8 bases. CDR3 length: 16 residues. Germline-derived CDR1 and CDR2 are LNHDA and SQIVND (reference sequence). Unmatched junction bases numbered 10, after V lost 7 bases and J lost 2 bases. The CDR3 region has the DNA TGTGCCAGTACCCCCCGGCGGGAGGCCACCTACAATGAGCAGTTCTTC. Translating gives CASTPRREATYNEQFF.

The chain combines TRBV11-3 with TRBJ2-3; TRBD2 matches 11 bases. Losses at the gene ends were 4 bases for V and 0 bases for J; bases not matched to a gene: 3. This CDR3 is built from 16 residues. Germline CDR1 and CDR2: SGHNT and YENEEA. The CDR3 spells CASSSTSGISTDTQYF. DNA for the CDR3: TGTGCCAGCAGCTCGACTAGCGGGATTAGCACAGATACGCAGTATTTT.

The chain combines TRBV7-9 with TRBJ2-5, with D possibly matching TRBD2 (5 bases). The CDR3 loop spans 12 amino acids. The germline V gene encodes CDR1 SEHNR and CDR2 FQNEAQ (reference sequence). V was trimmed by 11 bases and J by 1 base, leaving 11 bases between them. CDR3 DNA: TGTGCCGGGAGTAATCTCCAAGAGACCCAGTACTTC. Translation: CAGSNLQETQYF.

This chain uses TRBV6-5 with TRBJ1-1; 8 bases agree with TRBD1. The CDR3 length is 15 residues. Trimming cost V 5 bases and J 2 bases; bases outside gene matches: 7. Germline V gives CDR1 MNHEY, CDR2 SVGAGI. CDR3 sequence: CASSTSDRGNTEAFF. The CDR3 coding sequence is TGTGCCAGCAGTACATCCGACAGGGGAAACACTGAAGCTTTCTTT.

With regard to this clone: Different DNA sequences within this sample yield the same CDR3. This rearrangement joins TRBV19 to TRBJ1-5; D remains ambiguous. The CDR3 runs 13 residues. Germline V gene data show CDR1 as LNHDA and CDR2 as SQIVND (reference sequence). V was pared by 3 bases and J by 5 bases, with 8 bases between. CDR3 residues: CASSIGRDQPQHF. CDR3 coding DNA: TGTGCCAGTAGTATTGGGCGGGATCAGCCCCAGCATTTT. The full variable domain, its missing parts supplied by reference TRBV19 and TRBJ1-5, is DGGITQSPKYLFRKEGQNVTLSCEQNLNHDAMYWYRQDPGQGLRLIYYSQIVNDFQKGDIAEGYSVSREKKESFPLTVTSAQKNPTAFYLCASSIGRDQPQHFGDGTRLSIL.

The chain uses TRBV10-3 and TRBJ1-5; D is undetermined. V was shortened by 6 bases and J by 4 bases, with 7 bases between the two germline ends. The germline V gene has CDR1 ENHRY and CDR2 SYGVKD. The CDR3 totals 12 residues. CDR3 nucleotide sequence: TGTGCCATCAGCGTAGATAATCAGCCCCAGCATTTT. This encodes CAISVDNQPQHF.

V gene TRBV4-2 combines with J gene TRBJ2-2; 8 bases are shared with TRBD2. V was clipped by 0 bases and J by 6 bases; unmatched bases: 6. Germline V gene sequence: CDR1 LGHNA, CDR2 YNFKEQ. The CDR3 spans 16 residues. The CDR3 loop is CASSQEVAGSAGELFF. CDR3 DNA: TGTGCCAGCAGCCAAGAAGTAGCGGGATCGGCCGGGGAGCTGTTTTTT.